Shown below are 7 T cell receptor beta chains from a single sample sequenced in a study of PD-L1 blockade in urothelial cancer. The time point here: pretreatment peripheral blood. TCRdb's copy holds only in-frame clones and misses some; the assay was immunoSEQ multiplex PCR. The table lists about 95,000 clones, over 75% of them singletons. This sample comprised PBMCs, obtained around atezolizumab (anti-PD-L1) treatment. These receptors originate from a man aged 55 to 70 with urothelial cancer.

The J gene is TRBJ2-3, the V gene TRBV7-3, with D possibly matching TRBD1 (5 bases). This CDR3 has 13 amino acids. V gave up 3 bases and J gave up 4 bases, with 8 bases separating them. Germline V lookup: CDR1 SGHTA, CDR2 FQGTGA. CDR3 region: CASSFTRADTQYF. The CDR3 DNA sequence: TGTGCCAGCAGCTTCACCAGGGCAGATACGCAGTATTTT.

In this sample, this clone turned up once. The genes are TRBV14 and TRBJ2-1; 7 positions agree with TRBD2. From germline, CDR1 is SGHDN and CDR2 FVKESK. CDR3 length: 14 amino acids. V lost 0 bases, J lost 7 bases, and 3 bases stayed unmatched. The CDR3 DNA sequence: TGTGCCAGCAGCCAAGAACTGGGAGGGAATGAGCAGTTCTTC. Its translation: CASSQELGGNEQFF.

CDR3 loop: CASSLSTALNEKLFF. DNA for the CDR3: TGTGCCAGCAGTTTATCAACAGCCCTTAATGAAAAACTGTTTTTT. V gene TRBV27 combines with J gene TRBJ1-4; D is ambiguous. The CDR3 totals 15 residues. Germline CDR1 and CDR2: MNHEY and SMNVEV (reference sequence). V was cut by 0 bases and J by 4 bases, with 9 bases left in between.

The chain recombines TRBV7-3 with TRBJ2-1; D ambiguous. V was pared by 5 bases and J by 0 bases, with 11 bases between. This CDR3 comprises 15 residues. Germline loops: CDR1 SGHTA, CDR2 FQGTGA. CDR3 in amino acids: CASSASASSYNEQFF. The CDR3 DNA reads as TGTGCCAGCAGCGCCAGCGCGAGCTCCTACAATGAGCAGTTCTTC.

The chain is built from TRBV5-8 and TRBJ2-3; TRBD2 aligns across 7 bases. Germline CDR1 SGHTS, CDR2 YDEGEE. This CDR3 has 14 residues. V dropped 3 bases and J dropped 8; count of bases not matched to a gene: 9. The chain's CDR3 is CASSSQAGASTQYF. CDR3 nucleotide sequence: TGTGCCAGCAGCTCCCAGGCGGGAGCGAGTACGCAGTATTTT.

The chain combines TRBV6-5 with TRBJ1-2; a weak D match, TRBD1 (5 bases). Trimming shortened V by 4 bases and J by 5 bases, and 14 bases separated the two germline ends. CDR3 length equals 14 residues. CDR1 and CDR2 (germline): MNHEY, SVGAGI. Here the CDR3 DNA reads TGTGCCAGCAGTTCCTGGGGCGGGAAGTATGGCTACACCTTC. This translates into CASSSWGGKYGYTF.

The chain carries TRBV2 and TRBJ2-1; D gene uncertain. V was shortened by 7 bases and J by 5 bases, with 12 bases between the two germline ends. The germline gives CDR1 SNHLY, CDR2 FYNNEI. The CDR3 runs to 13 residues. The CDR3 loop is CASKFSSNNEQFF. The CDR3 nucleotides are TGTGCCAGCAAATTTAGCAGTAACAATGAGCAGTTCTTC.